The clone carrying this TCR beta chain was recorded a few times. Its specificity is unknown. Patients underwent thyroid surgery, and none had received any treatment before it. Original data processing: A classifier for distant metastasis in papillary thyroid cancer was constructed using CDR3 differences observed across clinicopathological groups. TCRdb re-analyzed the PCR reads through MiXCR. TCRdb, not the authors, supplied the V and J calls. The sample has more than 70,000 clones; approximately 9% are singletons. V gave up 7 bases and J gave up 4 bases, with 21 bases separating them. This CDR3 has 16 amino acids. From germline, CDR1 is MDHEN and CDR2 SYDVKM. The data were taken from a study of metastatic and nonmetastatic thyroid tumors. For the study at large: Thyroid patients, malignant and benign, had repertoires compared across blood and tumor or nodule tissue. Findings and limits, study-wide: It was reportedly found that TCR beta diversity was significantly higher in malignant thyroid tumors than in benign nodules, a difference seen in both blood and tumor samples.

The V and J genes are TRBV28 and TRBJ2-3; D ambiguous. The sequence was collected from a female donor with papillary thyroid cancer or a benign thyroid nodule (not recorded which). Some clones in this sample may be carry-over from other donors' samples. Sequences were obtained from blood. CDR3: CASIPIKGPGSDTQYF. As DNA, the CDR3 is TGTGCCAGCATCCCTATTAAAGGACCGGGCTCAGATACGCAGTATTTT. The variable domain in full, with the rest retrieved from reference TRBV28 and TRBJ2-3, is DVKVTQSSRYLVKRTGEKVFLECVQDMDHENMFWYRQDPGLGLRLIYFSYDVKMKEKGDIPEGYSVSREKKERFSLILESASTNQTSMYLCASIPIKGPGSDTQYFGPGTRLTVL.